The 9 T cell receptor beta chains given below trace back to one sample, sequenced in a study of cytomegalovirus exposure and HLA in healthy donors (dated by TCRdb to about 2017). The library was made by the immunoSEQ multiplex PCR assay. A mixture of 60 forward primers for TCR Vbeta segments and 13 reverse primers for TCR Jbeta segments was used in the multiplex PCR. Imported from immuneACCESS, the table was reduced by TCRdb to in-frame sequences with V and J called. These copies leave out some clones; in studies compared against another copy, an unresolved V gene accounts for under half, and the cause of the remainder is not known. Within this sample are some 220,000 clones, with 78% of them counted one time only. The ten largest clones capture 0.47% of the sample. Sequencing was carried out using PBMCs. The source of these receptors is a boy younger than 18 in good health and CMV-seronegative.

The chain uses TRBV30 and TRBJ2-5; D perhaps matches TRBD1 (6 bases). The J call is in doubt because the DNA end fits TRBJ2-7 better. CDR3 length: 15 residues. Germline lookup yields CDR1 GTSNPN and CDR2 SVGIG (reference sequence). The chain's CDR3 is CALQNRERSLYEQYF. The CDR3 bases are TGTGCCCTACAAAACAGGGAAAGGTCCCTCTACGAGCAGTACTTC.

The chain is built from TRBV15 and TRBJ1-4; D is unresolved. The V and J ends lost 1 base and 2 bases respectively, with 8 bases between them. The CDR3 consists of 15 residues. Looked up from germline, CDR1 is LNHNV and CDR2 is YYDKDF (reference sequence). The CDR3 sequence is CATSRVGGTNEKLFF. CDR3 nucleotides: TGTGCCACCAGCAGAGTAGGCGGGACTAATGAAAAACTGTTTTTT.

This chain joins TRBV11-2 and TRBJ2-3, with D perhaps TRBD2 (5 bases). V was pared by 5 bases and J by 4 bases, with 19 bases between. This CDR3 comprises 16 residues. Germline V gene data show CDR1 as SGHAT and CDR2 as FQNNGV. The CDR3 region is CASSPSRSFAADTQYF. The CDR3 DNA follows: TGTGCCAGCAGCCCTAGCCGCAGTTTTGCAGCAGATACGCAGTATTTT.

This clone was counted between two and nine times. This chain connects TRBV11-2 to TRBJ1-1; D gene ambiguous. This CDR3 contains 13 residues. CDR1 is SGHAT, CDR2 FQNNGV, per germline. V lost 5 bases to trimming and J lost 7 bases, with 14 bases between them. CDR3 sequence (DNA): TGTGCCAGCAGCCGAGAACAGACCCATGAAGCTTTCTTT. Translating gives CASSREQTHEAFF.

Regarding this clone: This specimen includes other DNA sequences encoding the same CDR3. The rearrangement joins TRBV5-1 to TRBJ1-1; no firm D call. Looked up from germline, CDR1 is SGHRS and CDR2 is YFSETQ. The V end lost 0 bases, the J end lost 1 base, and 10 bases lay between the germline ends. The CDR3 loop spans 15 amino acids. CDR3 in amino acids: CASSLGAGGNTEAFF. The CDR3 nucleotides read TGCGCCAGCAGCTTGGGGGCGGGAGGGAACACTGAAGCTTTCTTT.

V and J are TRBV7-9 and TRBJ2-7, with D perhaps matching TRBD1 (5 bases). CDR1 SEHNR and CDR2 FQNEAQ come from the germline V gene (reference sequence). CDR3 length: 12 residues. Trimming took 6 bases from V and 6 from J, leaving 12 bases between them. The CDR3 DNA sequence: TGTGCCAGCAGTAACCAGGGTGGCGAGCAGTACTTC. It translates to CASSNQGGEQYF.

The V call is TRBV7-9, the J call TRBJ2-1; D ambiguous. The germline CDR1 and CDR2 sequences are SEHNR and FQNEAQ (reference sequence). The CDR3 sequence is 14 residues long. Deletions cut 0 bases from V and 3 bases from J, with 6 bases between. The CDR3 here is CASSLAAFYNEQFF. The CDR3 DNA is TGTGCCAGCAGCTTAGCGGCCTTCTACAATGAGCAGTTCTTC.

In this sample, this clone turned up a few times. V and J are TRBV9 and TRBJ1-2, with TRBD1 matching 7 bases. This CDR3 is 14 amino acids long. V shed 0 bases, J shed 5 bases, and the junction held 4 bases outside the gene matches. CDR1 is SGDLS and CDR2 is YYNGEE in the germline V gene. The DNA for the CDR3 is TGTGCCAGCAGCGTAGAAGACAGGGCGTATGGCTACACCTTC. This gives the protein CASSVEDRAYGYTF.

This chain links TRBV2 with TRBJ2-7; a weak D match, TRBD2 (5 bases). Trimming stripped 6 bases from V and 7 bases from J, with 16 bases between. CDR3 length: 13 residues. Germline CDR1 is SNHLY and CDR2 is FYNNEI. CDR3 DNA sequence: TGTGCCAGCAGCGAGGTGAGGGCCGGGGAGCAGTACTTC. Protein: CASSEVRAGEQYF. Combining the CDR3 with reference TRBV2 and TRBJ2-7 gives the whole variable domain EPEVTQTPSHQVTQMGQEVILRCVPISNHLYFYWYRQILGQKVEFLVSFYNNEISEKSEIFDDQFSVERPDGSNFTLKIRSTKLEDSAMYFCASSEVRAGEQYFGPGTRLTVT.